Given below is one T cell receptor (beta chain) in context. The CDR3 runs 12 residues. Germline CDR1 MNHEY, CDR2 SVGAGI. V was cut by 6 bases and J by 9 bases, with 14 bases left in between. Produced via immunoSEQ multiplex PCR; TCRdb's table is partial and in-frame only. The sample shows under 300,000 clones, 88% of them seen only once. These data come from a study of blood T cell repertoires in COVID-19. The TCR originated in a woman in her forties or fifties who had recovered from COVID-19. This chain uses TRBV6-5 with TRBJ1-2; D is possibly TRBD1 (6 bases). The specimen sequenced was PBMCs or T cells enriched from blood (not recorded which). The CDR3 loop is CASSVRGASYTF. CDR3 sequence (DNA): TGTGCCAGCAGCGTACGGGGGGCCAGCTACACCTTC.